Listed here are 8 T cell receptor beta chains from one sample, sequenced in a study of T cells in Graves' hyperthyroidism and ophthalmopathy. Amplification of TCR beta CDR3 regions used RNA as the template. First-round RT-PCR of the TCR CDR3 relied on the HTBI primer set. From the multiplex PCR reads, TCRdb called clonotypes with MiXCR, one entry per CDR3 protein. The profile shows around 600,000 distinct CDR3 sequences, roughly 45% of them singletons. The sample comprised peripheral blood or thyroid tissue (not recorded which). These receptors all stem from an adult man with Graves' disease, either hyperthyroidism or ophthalmopathy (not recorded which).

This clonotype was counted ten times or more. The chain links TRBV24-1 to TRBJ1-2; possibly TRBD1 for D (5 bases). This CDR3 comprises 15 residues. The germline V gene has CDR1 KGHDR and CDR2 SFDVKD. V was cut by 3 bases and J by 6 bases, with 16 bases left in between. The DNA of the CDR3 is TGTGCCACCAGTGATGCCCGGGACCCATTAAATGGCTACACCTTC. Protein product: CATSDARDPLNGYTF.

V gene TRBV7-9 combines with J gene TRBJ2-1; 15 positions match TRBD2. V shed 3 bases, J shed 2 bases, and the junction held 2 bases outside the gene matches. This CDR3 spans 17 amino acids. The V gene's germline CDR1 is SEHNR and CDR2 FQNEAQ (reference sequence). Written as DNA, the CDR3 is TGTGCCAGCAGCTTCGGGACTAGCGGGAGGACCTACAATGAGCAGTTCTTC. Encoded protein: CASSFGTSGRTYNEQFF.

In its sample, this clonotype was seen many times. V is TRBV20-1 and J is TRBJ1-1; D gene ambiguous. Germline CDR1 and CDR2: DFQATT and SNEGSKA (reference sequence). Deletions cut 0 bases from V and 2 bases from J, with 10 bases between. The CDR3 has 14 residues. The CDR3 region has the DNA TGCAGTGCTAGAGAAATCGGGTTCAACACTGAAGCTTTCTTT. This translates into CSAREIGFNTEAFF.

This clonotype was seen more than once but under ten times. The chain has TRBV7-9 and TRBJ2-7; TRBD1 or TRBD2 may be the D gene (5 bases each). Germline values: CDR1 SEHNR, CDR2 FQNEAQ (reference sequence). There are 15 residues in the CDR3. V gave up 4 bases and J gave up 0 bases, with 13 bases separating them. This CDR3 reads CASSSARDLSYEQYF. In nucleotides, the CDR3 is TGTGCCAGCAGCTCGGCCCGGGACCTCTCCTACGAGCAGTACTTC. The full variable domain, with the rest looked up from reference TRBV7-9 and TRBJ2-7, is DTGVSQNPRHKITKRGQNVTFRCDPISEHNRLYWYRQTLGQGPEFLTYFQNEAQLEKSRLLSDRFSAERPKGSFSTLEIQRTEQGDSAMYLCASSSARDLSYEQYFGPGTRLTVT.

In the case of this clonotype: This may stem from a read error, because a much larger clone lies one nucleotide away. Likely a read error: the CDR3 ends without its conserved phenylalanine or tryptophan. The V and J genes are TRBV7-9 and TRBJ2-7; possibly TRBD1 or TRBD2 for D (5 bases each). Germline-derived CDR1 and CDR2 are SEHNR and FQNEAQ (reference sequence). There are 13 residues in the CDR3. The CDR3 DNA sequence: TGCGCCAGCAGCTTGACCAGGGACGGCGAGCAGTACCTC. It specifies CASSLTRDGEQYL.

Comment on this clonotype: The conserved final phenylalanine or tryptophan is absent from the CDR3, which likely points to a read error. The gene calls are TRBV2 and TRBJ1-1, with TRBD1 as a possible D gene (5 bases). The CDR3 consists of 12 residues. CDR1 SNHLY and CDR2 FYNNEI come from the germline V gene. The V gene lost 2 bases and the J gene lost 6 bases, with 7 bases spanning the gap. Here the CDR3 reads CASSERGSEAFS. CDR3 DNA: TGTGCCAGCAGTGAACGGGGGTCTGAAGCTTTCTCT.

This chain links TRBV7-3 with TRBJ1-3; D remains unclear. CDR1 and CDR2 (germline): SGHTA, FQGTGA. The CDR3 length is 14 residues. V was cut by 4 bases and J by 2 bases, with 9 bases left in between. CDR3: CASSSGRTGNTIYF. The CDR3 DNA reads as TGTGCCAGCAGCTCCGGGAGGACTGGAAACACCATATATTTT.

The V gene is TRBV5-1, the J gene TRBJ2-7, with D possibly matching TRBD1 (6 bases). The CDR3 extends over 15 amino acids. With 1 base removed from V and 0 bases from J, the gap between germline ends came to 11 bases. CDR1 is SGHRS, CDR2 YFSETQ, per germline. The CDR3 nucleotides read TGCGCCAGCAGCTTGAAGGACAGTCCCTCCTACGAGCAGTACTTC. It encodes CASSLKDSPSYEQYF.